Presented here are 3 T cell receptor beta chains from one specimen sequenced in a study of blood T cells in healthy people across ages. Through a sample-barcoded 5' primer and a J-beta primer mix, a second PCR was run for roughly 6 to 11 cycles. TCRdb fed the 5' RACE reads into MiXCR, producing one record per CDR3 protein. The top ten hold approximately 4% of the sample, which has nearly 800,000 distinct CDR3 sequences, 25% seen once. The sample was also reused in another study, on T cells of mothers and their children.

Sequencing was performed on blood. These receptors were obtained from a boy younger than 18 in good health.

The chain has TRBV29-1 and TRBJ2-7, with 7 bases aligning to TRBD2. The CDR3 length is 11 residues. Germline CDR1 and CDR2: SQVTM and ANQGSEA. This chain's CDR3 is CGAGGSYEQYF. The DNA of the CDR3 is TGCGGGGCGGGCGGGAGCTACGAGCAGTACTTC.

The chain has TRBV7-8 and TRBJ2-5; 10 bases are shared with TRBD2. The CDR3 extends over 19 amino acids. The germline V gene encodes CDR1 SGHVS and CDR2 FQNEAQ. Trimming removed 5 bases from V and 3 bases from J; junction bases left unmatched: 18. CDR3 sequence reads: CASSPYKVAGGTFEETQYF. CDR3 DNA sequence: TGTGCCAGCAGCCCGTATAAGGTAGCGGGGGGTACCTTTGAAGAGACCCAGTACTTC.

The chain recombines TRBV2 with TRBJ1-5, with D tentatively TRBD1 (6 bases). This CDR3 has 13 residues. CDR1 is SNHLY and CDR2 is FYNNEI in the germline V gene. The V gene lost 6 bases and the J gene lost 9 bases, with 15 bases spanning the gap. The CDR3 protein is CASRETQGGPQHF. In nucleotides, the CDR3 is TGTGCCAGCAGAGAAACACAGGGAGGGCCCCAGCATTTT.